This paragraph reports one T cell receptor (beta chain). In germline, CDR1 is SQVTM, CDR2 ANQGSEA. Trimming stripped 2 bases from V and 7 bases from J, with 12 bases between. This CDR3 region has 13 residues. Using immunoSEQ multiplex PCR, the repertoire was profiled, and TCRdb retains in-frame clones only, with some absent. The sample contains over 50,000 clones, around 87% of which appear only once. The source of the sample is a study of technical replicates of blood from a few donors. The source material was PBMCs. V and J are TRBV29-1 and TRBJ1-5; D gene ambiguous. The clonotype comes from a human donor in good health. Some clones in this sample may be carry-over from other donors' samples. As DNA, the CDR3 is TGCAGCGTTGAAAGAGGCCCCGGGCAGCCCCAGCATTTT. The encoded protein is CSVERGPGQPQHF.